This T cell receptor (beta chain) derives from a study of T cells in Graves' hyperthyroidism and ophthalmopathy. TCR beta CDR3 regions were amplified from RNA transcripts. The HTBI set primed first-round TCR CDR3 RT-PCR. One entry per CDR3 protein, called by TCRdb with MiXCR from the multiplex PCR reads. This table holds hundreds of thousands of distinct CDR3 sequences, around 14% found once. Ten or more counts support this clonotype. The sequence derives from a woman younger than 45 with Graves' hyperthyroidism. The sequencing sample was made of blood.

The CDR3 nucleotides are TGTGCCAGCAGTGTACGGGGTCTGAACACAGATACGCAGTATTTT. This encodes CASSVRGLNTDTQYF. The V gene is TRBV2, the J gene TRBJ2-3; the D gene is possibly TRBD2 (5 bases). Trimming removed 4 bases from V and 2 bases from J, with 13 bases in between. The CDR3 length is 15 residues. Germline V gene data show CDR1 as SNHLY and CDR2 as FYNNEI. Looking up the rest from reference TRBV2 and TRBJ2-3 gives the full variable domain: EPEVTQTPSHQVTQMGQEVILRCVPISNHLYFYWYRQILGQKVEFLVSFYNNEISEKSEIFDDQFSVERPDGSNFTLKIRSTKLEDSAMYFCASSVRGLNTDTQYFGPGTRLTVL.